These T cell receptor beta chains were read from a single sample in a study of T cell responses to AZD1222 COVID-19 vaccine. Sequenced by immunoSEQ multiplex PCR; TCRdb stores in-frame clones only, minus some. Here the sample spans about 120,000 clones, 85% to 95% being singletons. The starting material was peripheral blood, obtained 28 days after the second AZD1222 dose. The receptors shown here come from an adult who received the AZD1222 COVID-19 vaccine. Both conserved end residues are part of each CDR3. A D gene is named only where the DNA matches it firmly. Clone size is stated in some rows and not others, as once, few, many or a class when expanded.

cdr3_nt	cdr3_aa	clone_size	v_call	d_call	j_call
TGTGCCACGTCTAAGACTAGCGTTCGGCCAGATACGCAGTATTTT	CATSKTSVRPDTQYF	.	TRBV19	TRBD2	TRBJ2-3
TGTGCCAGCAGCCAAGATCGGGGGTCAGGGGTGTCTCAAGAGACCCAGTACTTC	CASSQDRGSGVSQETQYF	.	TRBV3-1/TRBV3-2	.	TRBJ2-5
TGTGCCAGCAGTGGAGCCGGGGGCGGCTACACCTTC	CASSGAGGGYTF	.	TRBV25-1	.	TRBJ1-2
TGTGCTAGTGGTTTGCCACGAGGGAGGGAGGAGACCCAGTACTTC	CASGLPRGREETQYF	.	TRBV12-5	TRBD2	TRBJ2-5
TGTGCCATCAGTGAGACGGAGGCTTATGGCTACACCTTC	CAISETEAYGYTF	.	TRBV10-3	.	TRBJ1-2
TGTGCCAGTAGCCCGGTCAGGGCGGGGGGTACTGGCACAGATACGCAGTATTTT	CASSPVRAGGTGTDTQYF	.	TRBV5-5	TRBD2	TRBJ2-3
TGCAGTGCTAGTAGGACAGAGCGGAACACTGAAGCTTTCTTT	CSASRTERNTEAFF	.	TRBV20-1	.	TRBJ1-1
TGTGCCAGCAGCTTAGCTAGCGGGAGCTACGAGCAGTACTTC	CASSLASGSYEQYF	.	TRBV11-2	TRBD2	TRBJ2-7
TGTGCCAGCAGCCCACGGACTAGCGCTGCCTACGAGCAGTACTTC	CASSPRTSAAYEQYF	.	TRBV14	TRBD2	TRBJ2-7
TGCGCCAGCAGCTCATTTCTAGCGGGAGACTACAATGAGCAGTTCTTC	CASSSFLAGDYNEQFF	.	TRBV4-3	TRBD2	TRBJ2-1
TGTGCCAGCAGTTACGGGGACTTTTCTGGGGCCAACGTCCTGACTTTC	CASSYGDFSGANVLTF	.	TRBV6-5	.	TRBJ2-6
TGTGCCAGCAGCGCGACAGGGATCGAAGGCTACACCTTC	CASSATGIEGYTF	.	TRBV5-6	TRBD1	TRBJ1-2
TGTGCCAGCAGCTTCGGGGGACAGGCTAGCACAGATACGCAGTATTTT	CASSFGGQASTDTQYF	.	TRBV5-4	TRBD1	TRBJ2-3
TGTGCCAGCAGTTTGGGGACAGGGCCCTACAATGAGCAGTTCTTC	CASSLGTGPYNEQFF	.	TRBV6-5	TRBD1	TRBJ2-1
TGTGCCAGCAGTGAAGTGGGGGGAAATACGCAGTATTTT	CASSEVGGNTQYF	.	TRBV2	.	TRBJ2-3
TGCAGCGTTGGTCGTGGGGGGATGGGTGGCTACACCTTC	CSVGRGGMGGYTF	.	TRBV29-1	.	TRBJ1-2
TGCGCCAGCAGCTTAAGGGAGGAGTACAATGAGCAGTTCTTC	CASSLREEYNEQFF	.	TRBV5-1	.	TRBJ2-1
TGCGCCAGCAGCCAAGCGGCGGGAAGTTCCTACGAGCAGTACTTC	CASSQAAGSSYEQYF	.	TRBV4-3	.	TRBJ2-7
TGTGCCAGTAGTAACTCGGACAGGGCAACTCAGCCCCAGCATTTT	CASSNSDRATQPQHF	few	TRBV19	TRBD1	TRBJ1-5
TGTGCCAGCAGTTACTCGCAGGGTTCGGGTGAAAAACTGTTTTTT	CASSYSQGSGEKLFF	.	TRBV6-5	.	TRBJ1-4
TGTGCCAGCAGTTCAACGGACAGCTATGGCTACACCTTC	CASSSTDSYGYTF	once	TRBV7-2	.	TRBJ1-2
TGTGCCAGCAGAGGGGGGACATGGACCTACGAGCAGTACTTC	CASRGGTWTYEQYF	.	TRBV7-8	.	TRBJ2-7
TGTGCCAGCACCCACGGGAAGGCTAGCGGGAGAGGGGAGCTGTTTTTT	CASTHGKASGRGELFF	.	TRBV28	TRBD2	TRBJ2-2
TGTGCCAGCAGCCAGGTAAAATCAGATACGCAGTATTTT	CASSQVKSDTQYF	.	TRBV4-2	.	TRBJ2-3
TGTGCCAGCGGCCGGGGGGGGAACACAGATACGCAGTATTTT	CASGRGGNTDTQYF	.	TRBV6-4	TRBD2	TRBJ2-3
TGTGCCAGTAGTTTTAACAGGGGAATTGAGGTTCCCACAGATACGCAGTATTTT	CASSFNRGIEVPTDTQYF	.	TRBV19	TRBD1	TRBJ2-3
TGTGCCAGCAGCCAAGATAGCTATAGCGACTCACGGAAGTACAATGAGCAGTTCTTC	CASSQDSYSDSRKYNEQFF	.	TRBV4-2	.	TRBJ2-1
TGTGCCAGCAGTTCCTGGGACAGGTGGGGTCAGCCCCAGCATTTT	CASSSWDRWGQPQHF	.	TRBV27	TRBD1	TRBJ1-5